This entry describes one T cell receptor beta chain. The antigen is not known. The sample is drawn from a study of shared clonotypes between healthy human individuals. A CD45RA+ naive subset and a CD45RA-negative memory subset were split from CD4+ cells. Findings of the study overall: Sequencing depth was a factor that was expected to affect clonotype sharing among donors. About 5% was the fraction of naive CD4 clonotypes found shared across a few donors.

Authors' methods: Junction-only immunoSEQ sequences carried no quality scores, so filtering differed. Repertoires were generated with immunoSEQ multiplex PCR, while TCRdb's copy carries only in-frame clones and drops some. Clone size and the V and J calls come from that table; the DNA yielded D and trimming. Seen here are some 2,000,000 clones, roughly 95% observed once, and the top ten hold approximately 0.13%. This TCR derives from a man in his late teens or twenties in good health. Sequencing was done on a sample of naive CD4+ T cells sorted from blood. As to subset: CD45RA+ positively selected.

Here the CDR3 reads CASSLVGTAGPYGYTF. Written as DNA, the CDR3 is TGTGCCAGCAGCTTAGTCGGGACCGCAGGGCCTTATGGCTACACCTTC. V and J are TRBV7-3 and TRBJ1-2, with D tentatively TRBD1 (5 bases). The ends were cut back, 2 bases at V and 5 bases at J, with 18 bases in the middle. There are 16 residues in the CDR3. Germline V gene sequence: CDR1 SGHTA, CDR2 FQGTGA.